Presented here are 5 T cell receptor beta chains from one specimen sequenced in a study of blood T cell repertoires in COVID-19 (dated by TCRdb to 2018 to 2021). The library came from the immunoSEQ multiplex PCR assay. Entries here come from immuneACCESS through TCRdb and include only in-frame sequences with V and J called. Some clones fail to appear in such tables; in the studies checked, an unresolved V gene covers under half of the shortfall, and the cause of the remainder is unknown. The sample records 250,000 to 300,000 clones, 84% of which are singletons. The ten largest account for around 3.7% of the sample. Sequencing was performed on PBMCs or T cells enriched from blood (not recorded which). The receptors were gathered from a man aged 45-65 years who had recovered from COVID-19.

The chain recombines TRBV6-5 with TRBJ2-7; maybe TRBD1 (7 bases). Deletions cut 0 bases from V and 3 bases from J, with 12 bases between. CDR1 and CDR2 from the germline V gene are MNHEY and SVGAGI. The CDR3 has 15 amino acids. The CDR3 sequence: CASSYSAGQHYEQYF. The CDR3 DNA follows: TGTGCCAGCAGTTACTCTGCGGGACAGCACTACGAGCAGTACTTC.

The count of this clone is one. The rearrangement uses TRBV19 and TRBJ1-2; possible D gene TRBD1, 5 bases. There are 15 residues in the CDR3. CDR1 and CDR2 (germline): LNHDA, SQIVND (reference sequence). V was cut by 7 bases and J by 6 bases, with 21 bases left in between. The CDR3 DNA reads as TGTGCCAGTAATCGTGGGCCGACCAGGGCGGATGGCTACACCTTC. It is translated as CASNRGPTRADGYTF.

The V gene is TRBV29-1, the J gene TRBJ2-6, with D possibly being TRBD1 (6 bases). Deletions cut 7 bases from V and 0 bases from J, with 16 bases between. The CDR3 length is 16 residues. From germline, CDR1 is SQVTM and CDR2 ANQGSEA. The CDR3 DNA follows: TGCAGCGACCACCGGGACAAGCGCTCTGGGGCCAACGTCCTGACTTTC. It yields the protein CSDHRDKRSGANVLTF.

V and J are TRBV27 and TRBJ1-2; D may be TRBD1 (6 bases). The CDR3 length is 15 residues. Germline-derived CDR1 and CDR2 are MNHEY and SMNVEV (reference sequence). Deletions cut 4 bases from V and 5 bases from J, with 17 bases between. The DNA of the CDR3 is TGTGCCAGCAGTTCCCTGCCAGGGGAACTTTATGGCTACACCTTC. Protein sequence: CASSSLPGELYGYTF.

V and J are TRBV12-5 and TRBJ2-3; D unclear. Germline V gene data show CDR1 as LGHNT and CDR2 as FRNRAP. This CDR3 region has 16 residues. V shed 1 base and J shed 0 bases, with 11 bases lying between them. The CDR3 protein is CASGLGTRASTDTQYF. The CDR3 DNA sequence: TGTGCTAGTGGTTTGGGCACTCGCGCCAGCACAGATACGCAGTATTTT.